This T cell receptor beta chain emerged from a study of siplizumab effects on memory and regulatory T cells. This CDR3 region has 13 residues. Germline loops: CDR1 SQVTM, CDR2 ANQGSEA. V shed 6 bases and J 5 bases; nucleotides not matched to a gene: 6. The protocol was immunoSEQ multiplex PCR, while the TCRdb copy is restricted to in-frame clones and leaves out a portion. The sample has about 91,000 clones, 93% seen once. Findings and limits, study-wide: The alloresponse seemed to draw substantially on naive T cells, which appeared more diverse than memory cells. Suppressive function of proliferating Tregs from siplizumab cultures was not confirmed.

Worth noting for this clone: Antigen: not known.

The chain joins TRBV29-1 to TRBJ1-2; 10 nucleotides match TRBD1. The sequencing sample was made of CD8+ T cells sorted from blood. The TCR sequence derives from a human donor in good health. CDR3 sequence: CSVPGTGAYGYTF. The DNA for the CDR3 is TGCAGCGTCCCCGGGACAGGGGCTTATGGCTACACCTTC.